This TCR beta chain was retrieved from a study of blood T cells in healthy people across ages. A second roughly 6 to 11 cycle PCR used barcoded and J-beta primers. From the 5' RACE reads, TCRdb called clonotypes with MiXCR, one entry per CDR3 protein. The table lists approximately 700,000 distinct CDR3 sequences, approximately 30% of them singletons, with 15% in the top ten. The CDR3 is made up of 16 amino acids. This clonotype has just a few counts. This chain links TRBV21-1 with TRBJ1-1. TRBV21-1 is a recognized pseudogene. The sequence was obtained from a woman of 80 years or more in good health. Sequencing was done on a sample of blood. CDR3 coding DNA: TGTGCCAGCAGCCTTGAGCGAGGGGACTCTAACACTGAAGCTTTCTTT. Encoded protein: CASSLERGDSNTEAFF.